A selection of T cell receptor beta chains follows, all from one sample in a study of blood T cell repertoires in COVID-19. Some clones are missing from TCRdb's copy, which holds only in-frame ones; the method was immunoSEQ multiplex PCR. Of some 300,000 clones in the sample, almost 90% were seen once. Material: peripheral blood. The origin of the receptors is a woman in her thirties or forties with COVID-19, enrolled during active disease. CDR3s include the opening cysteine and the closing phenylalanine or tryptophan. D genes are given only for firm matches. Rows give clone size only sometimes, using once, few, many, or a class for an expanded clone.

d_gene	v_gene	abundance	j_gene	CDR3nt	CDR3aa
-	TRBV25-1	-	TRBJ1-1	TGTGCCAGCAGTGAATTTTGGGGGGGCGGTGGGAGCACTGAAGCTTTCTTT	CASSEFWGGGGSTEAFF
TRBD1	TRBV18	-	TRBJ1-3	TGTGCCAGCTCAGCGTTACAGGGGAGCTCTGGAAACACCATATATTTT	CASSALQGSSGNTIYF
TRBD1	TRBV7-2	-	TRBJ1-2	TGTGCCAGCAGCTTAGACTCAGGTGACAGGGGAACCTATGGCTACACCTTC	CASSLDSGDRGTYGYTF
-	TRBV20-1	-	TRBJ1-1	TGCAGTGCTAGTGCCATTGTGAACACTGAAGCTTTCTTT	CSASAIVNTEAFF
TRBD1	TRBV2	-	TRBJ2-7	TGTGCCAGCAGCCTTGGGACAGAAACCTACGAGCAGTACTTC	CASSLGTETYEQYF
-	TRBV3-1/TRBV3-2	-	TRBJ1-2	TGTGCCAGCAGCCAAGGACAGCTTATGGGCTACACCTTC	CASSQGQLMGYTF
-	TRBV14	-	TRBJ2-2	TGTGCCAGCAGCCAGTACAGAAAGTCGAACACCGGGGAGCTGTTTTTT	CASSQYRKSNTGELFF
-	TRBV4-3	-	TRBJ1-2	TGCGCCAGCAGCCAAGGTATCCAGGGTGGGAGGAGTGGCTACACCTTC	CASSQGIQGGRSGYTF
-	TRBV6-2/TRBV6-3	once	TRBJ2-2	TGTGCCAGCAACCCCGCGAACACCGGGGAGCTGTTTTTT	CASNPANTGELFF
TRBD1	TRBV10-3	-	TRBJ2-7	TGTGCCATCAGTGAGTCCTCGGACAGGGCCACCTACGAGCAGTACTTC	CAISESSDRATYEQYF
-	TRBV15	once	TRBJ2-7	TGTGCCACCAGCAGAGGGGCAGGGGGGACCTACGAGCAGTACTTC	CATSRGAGGTYEQYF
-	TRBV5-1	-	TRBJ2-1	TGCGCCAGCAGCTTGGGTGGGAGCAATGAGCAGTTCTTC	CASSLGGSNEQFF
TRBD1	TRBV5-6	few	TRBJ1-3	TGTGCCAGCAGCTTCGGACAGGAGTTACTCTCTGGAAACACCATATATTTT	CASSFGQELLSGNTIYF
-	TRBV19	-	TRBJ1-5	TGTGCCACCGTTGAAGCTAATAGCAATCAGCCCCAGCATTTT	CATVEANSNQPQHF
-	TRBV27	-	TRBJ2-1	TGTGCCAGCAGTTTAGGGGGGGCCGGACTCAATGAGCAGTTCTTC	CASSLGGAGLNEQFF
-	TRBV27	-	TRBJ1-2	TGTGCCAGCAGTTTTGAACCAGGAAACTATGGCTACACCTTC	CASSFEPGNYGYTF
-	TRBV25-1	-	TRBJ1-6	TGTGCCAGCAGTGGGGGCAGGGCATCCTATAATTCACCCCTCCACTTT	CASSGGRASYNSPLHF
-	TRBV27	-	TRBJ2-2	TGTGCCAGCAGTTTCGATGGCGGAGGCACCGGGGAGCTGTTTTTT	CASSFDGGGTGELFF
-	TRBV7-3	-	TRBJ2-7	TGTGCCAGCAGCCCGTATTCCGGGATTTCCCCCTACGAGCAGTACTTC	CASSPYSGISPYEQYF
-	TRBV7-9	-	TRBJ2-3	TGTGCCAGCAGCGCCAGCGGTCCAGATACGCAGTATTTT	CASSASGPDTQYF
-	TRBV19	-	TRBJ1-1	TGTGCCAGTAATGCGGACGGTTCCCGAGGGACTGAAGCTTTCTTT	CASNADGSRGTEAFF
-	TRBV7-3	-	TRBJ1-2	TGTGCCATCCCAGGGGAAGACTATGGCTACACCTTC	CAIPGEDYGYTF
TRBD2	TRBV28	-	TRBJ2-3	TGTGCCAGCAGTTTAGGGAGGATCGGGAGGGATACGCAGTATTTT	CASSLGRIGRDTQYF
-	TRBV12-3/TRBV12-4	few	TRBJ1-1	TGTGCCAGCAGTCCTACAGGGCCCCCTGAAGCTTTCTTT	CASSPTGPPEAFF
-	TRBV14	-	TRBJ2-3	TGTGCCAGCAGCCTGTTCTACGCAGATACGCAGTATTTT	CASSLFYADTQYF
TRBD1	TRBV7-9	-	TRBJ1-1	TGTGCCAGCAGCAGAAGGACAGGGGGTACTGAAGCTTTCTTT	CASSRRTGGTEAFF
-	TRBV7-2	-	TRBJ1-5	TGTGCCAGCAGCCCGGACTGGGGAGCTCAGCCCCAGCATTTT	CASSPDWGAQPQHF
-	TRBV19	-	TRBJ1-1	TGTGCCAGTAGCTCCATCTTGGGCGGGGTGAACACTGAAGCTTTCTTT	CASSSILGGVNTEAFF
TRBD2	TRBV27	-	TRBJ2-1	TGTGCCAGCAGTAACAATTACCCGGCTAGCGGGAAAGGTAGTGAGCAGTTCTTC	CASSNNYPASGKGSEQFF
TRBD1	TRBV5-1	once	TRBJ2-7	TGCGCCAGTCGGACAGGTAGCTCCTACGAGCAGTACTTC	CASRTGSSYEQYF
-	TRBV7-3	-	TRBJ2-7	TGTGCCAGCAGCCGGGACAACTCCTACGAGCAGTACTTC	CASSRDNSYEQYF
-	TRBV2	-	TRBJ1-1	TGTGCCAGCAGAGCCGGGGGAGAGAACACTGAAGCTTTCTTT	CASRAGGENTEAFF
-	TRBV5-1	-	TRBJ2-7	TGCGCCAGCAGCTTGGTCCCAGACTACGAGCAGTACTTC	CASSLVPDYEQYF
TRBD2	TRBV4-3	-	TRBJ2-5	TGCGCCAGCAGCCAAGAATGGAATAGCGGGAGAGCGGAGACCCAGTACTTC	CASSQEWNSGRAETQYF
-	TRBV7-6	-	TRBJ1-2	TGTGCCAGCAGCTTAGACTCTCAGGGGATCGGGGGCTACACCTTC	CASSLDSQGIGGYTF
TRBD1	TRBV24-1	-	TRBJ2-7	TGTGCCACCAGTGACCCCCGGACAGGGGGAAACGAGCAGTACTTC	CATSDPRTGGNEQYF
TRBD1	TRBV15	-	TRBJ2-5	TGTGCCACCAGCAGGACAGGGTCCTTCCAAGAGACCCAGTACTTC	CATSRTGSFQETQYF
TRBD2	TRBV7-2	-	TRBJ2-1	TGTGCCAGCAGCTTACGAGCGGGGGGTGGCGGTGAGCAGTTCTTC	CASSLRAGGGGEQFF
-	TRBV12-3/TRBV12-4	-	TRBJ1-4	TGTGCCAGCATGACGACAGGAGGTGAAAAACTGTTTTTT	CASMTTGGEKLFF
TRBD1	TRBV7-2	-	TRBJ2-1	TGTGCCAGCAGCATTACAGGGGGATTCTACAATGAGCAGTTCTTC	CASSITGGFYNEQFF
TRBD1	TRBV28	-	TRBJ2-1	TGTGCCAGCAGCTTGGGACAGGGGGGTTACAATGAGCAGTTCTTC	CASSLGQGGYNEQFF
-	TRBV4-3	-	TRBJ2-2	TGCGCCAGCAGCCATCGACAGGTAAGTCTTGGGGAGCTGTTTTTT	CASSHRQVSLGELFF
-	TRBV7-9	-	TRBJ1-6	TGTGCCAGCAGCTTAGAGACAGCAAATTCACCCCTCCACTTT	CASSLETANSPLHF
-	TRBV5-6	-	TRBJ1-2	TGTGCCAGCAGCTTGGTACAGGGCCACTATGGCTACACCTTC	CASSLVQGHYGYTF
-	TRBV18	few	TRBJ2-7	TGTGCCAGCTCACCCCCTGAGAGGACAGAAAGGCAGTACTTC	CASSPPERTERQYF
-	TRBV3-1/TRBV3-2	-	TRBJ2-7	TGTGCCAGCAGCCAAGTTCTGGGGGCCGGAGAGTACGAGCAGTACTTC	CASSQVLGAGEYEQYF
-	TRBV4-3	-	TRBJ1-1	TGCGCCAGCAGCCAACTGGACAGACTTTCTGAAGCTTTCTTT	CASSQLDRLSEAFF
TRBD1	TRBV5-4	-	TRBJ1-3	TGTGCCAGCAGCATCAGACAGGGAAGAGGGGACACCATATATTTT	CASSIRQGRGDTIYF
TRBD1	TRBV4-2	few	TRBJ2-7	TGTGCCAGCAGCCACCCAGGGGGATCAGGGCCCTACGAGCAGTACTTC	CASSHPGGSGPYEQYF
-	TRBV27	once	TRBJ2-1	TGTGCCAGCAGTTTAGGTAGTAGCCGCAACTCCTACAATGAGCAGTTCTTC	CASSLGSSRNSYNEQFF
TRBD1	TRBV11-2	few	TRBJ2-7	TGTGCCAGCAGCTTAGTTGTACAGGGGGCTGCGCAGTACTTC	CASSLVVQGAAQYF
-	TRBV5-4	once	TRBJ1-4	TGTGCCAGCAGGGAACAGGCCGCAACTAATGAAAAACTGTTTTTT	CASREQAATNEKLFF
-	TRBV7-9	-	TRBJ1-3	TGTGCCAGCAGCTTACACGGACAGAGAGGAAACACCATATATTTT	CASSLHGQRGNTIYF
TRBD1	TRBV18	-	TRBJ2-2	TGTGCCAGCGGGACAGACTTGAACACCGGGGAGCTGTTTTTT	CASGTDLNTGELFF
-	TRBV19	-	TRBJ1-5	TGTGCCAGTAGTCCACAGGGTTTTGGCCAGCCCCAGCATTTT	CASSPQGFGQPQHF
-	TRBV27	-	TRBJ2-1	TGTGCCAGCAGTTTATTGGGCAGGTCCTTGGATGAGCAGTTCTTC	CASSLLGRSLDEQFF